Shown below are 7 T cell receptor beta chains from a single sample sequenced in a study of Ad26.COV2.S vaccination and SARS-CoV-2 variants. Regarding treatment: around 19 received Ad26.COV2.S at low or high dose, single or two shots; several received placebo; per-sample allocation not given. Samples analyzed were those drawn on day 63 after the first vaccine or placebo injection. The data were produced by immunoSEQ multiplex PCR, yet TCRdb's version contains in-frame clones alone and is incomplete. This repertoire shows approximately 420,000 clones, approximately 86% found once; its top ten account for roughly 3.5%. The specimen was peripheral blood, collected in a trial of Ad26.COV2.S vaccine versus placebo. These receptors all come from a person aged 18-65 years who received the Ad26.COV2.S COVID-19 vaccine or a placebo.

The chain has TRBV4-1 and TRBJ1-1; a possible D gene is TRBD1 (5 bases). Germline CDR1 and CDR2: MGHRA and YSYEKL. V was clipped by 3 bases and J by 5 bases, with 16 bases between them. CDR3 size: 15 residues. The CDR3 is CASSQSPQGRTEAFF. CDR3 nucleotides: TGCGCCAGCAGCCAGTCCCCCCAGGGAAGGACTGAAGCTTTCTTT.

DNA of the CDR3: TGTGCCAGCAGCCCCTATAACAGTGATGAGCAGTTCTTC. Protein product: CASSPYNSDEQFF. The rearrangement uses TRBV21-1 and TRBJ2-1; TRBD1, the table's D call, lacks a check against the DNA. TRBV21-1 is marked as a pseudogene. The CDR3 is made up of 13 amino acids.

This clone has a handful of counts. J is TRBJ1-2 and V is TRBV5-1; unclear D gene. Germline V gives CDR1 SGHRS, CDR2 YFSETQ. Deletions cut 0 bases from V and 8 bases from J, with 14 bases between. The CDR3 has 14 residues. CDR3 sequence: CASSLGAPGEGYTF. CDR3 in DNA: TGCGCCAGCAGCTTGGGAGCCCCGGGAGAAGGCTACACCTTC.

CDR3 DNA sequence: TGTGCCAGCAGTGCGGGACACCTTAATGAAAAACTGTTTTTT. Encoded protein: CASSAGHLNEKLFF. The V call is TRBV2, the J call TRBJ1-4; maybe TRBD1 (6 bases). Germline V gene data show CDR1 as SNHLY and CDR2 as FYNNEI. V was clipped by 4 bases and J by 4 bases, with 10 bases between them. The length of the CDR3 is 14 residues.

In regard to this clone: Other nucleotide sequences in the sample specify the same CDR3. The chain recombines TRBV18 with TRBJ1-1, with TRBD1 matching over 7 bases. Trimming cost V 2 bases and J 7 bases; bases outside gene matches: 1. The germline V gene has CDR1 KGHSH and CDR2 LQKENI. The CDR3 has 12 amino acids. This CDR3 reads CASSPGTVEAFF. The CDR3 DNA follows: TGTGCCAGCTCACCAGGGACAGTTGAAGCTTTCTTT.

This rearrangement joins TRBV7-9 to TRBJ2-2, with D possibly matching TRBD2 (6 bases). The CDR3 has 15 amino acids. CDR1 and CDR2 from the germline V gene are SEHNR and FQNEAQ (reference sequence). The V and J ends lost 8 bases and 1 base respectively, with 14 bases between them. For the CDR3, the DNA is TGTGCCAGCGGATTAGGAGCGGGGAACACCGGGGAGCTGTTTTTT. Translation gives CASGLGAGNTGELFF.

This chain links TRBV6-2 or TRBV6-3 with TRBJ2-1, with D hard to call. The germline gives CDR1 MNHEY, CDR2 SVGEGT. This CDR3 contains 12 residues. Trimming left V 5 bases short and J 6 bases short, with 8 bases between. The CDR3: CASSQHSNEQFF. The CDR3, as DNA: TGTGCCAGCAGTCAACACAGCAATGAGCAGTTCTTC.